Following are 11 T cell receptor beta chains from one sample sequenced in a study of blood T cell repertoires in COVID-19. Using immunoSEQ multiplex PCR, the repertoire was profiled, and TCRdb retains in-frame clones only, with some absent. This repertoire shows 110,000 to 150,000 clones, approximately 80% found once; its top ten account for about 4%. Sequencing was done on a sample of peripheral blood. Receptors originate from a man between 65 and 85 years old who had recovered from COVID-19.

The chain is built from TRBV28 and TRBJ2-7, with 11 nucleotides matching TRBD2. The germline V gene encodes CDR1 MDHEN and CDR2 SYDVKM. The CDR3 contains 14 residues. The ends lost 8 bases at V and 7 bases at J; junction bases unmatched: 10. The DNA for the CDR3 is TGTGCCAGCGGGACTAGCGGAGGGGGGGAAGAGCAGTACTTC. Translated: CASGTSGGGEEQYF.

V is TRBV25-1 and J is TRBJ1-2; 9 nucleotides agree with TRBD1. The CDR3 is 15 amino acids. The ends lost 3 bases at V and 8 bases at J; junction bases unmatched: 10. In germline, CDR1 is MGHDK, CDR2 SYGVNS. CDR3 protein: CASSDSPWDRDGYTF. The DNA of the CDR3 is TGTGCCAGCAGTGATTCTCCGTGGGACAGGGACGGCTACACCTTC.

The rearrangement links TRBV12-3 or TRBV12-4 to TRBJ1-2, with D tentatively TRBD1 (5 bases). The CDR3 totals 13 residues. Trimming pared 5 bases from V and 4 bases from J, leaving 11 bases between. This CDR3 is CASSLQEVYGYTF. CDR3 DNA sequence: TGTGCCAGCAGTCTACAGGAAGTCTATGGCTACACCTTC.

The V call is TRBV13, the J call TRBJ1-1; the match to TRBD1 covers 8 bases. With 3 bases clipped from V and 0 bases from J, the junction kept 6 bases outside the gene matches. The CDR3 consists of 16 residues. The germline V gene encodes CDR1 PRHDT and CDR2 FYEKMQ (reference sequence). The DNA for the CDR3 is TGTGCCAGCAGCTTCAGGACAGGGTTTATGAACACTGAAGCTTTCTTT. Its protein is CASSFRTGFMNTEAFF.

CDR3 in amino acids: CASSSSLAESSYEQYF. The CDR3, as DNA: TGTGCCAGCAGCTCGTCCTTGGCGGAGAGCTCCTACGAGCAGTACTTC. The J gene is TRBJ2-7, the V gene TRBV7-9; no clear D gene. This CDR3 has 16 residues. Germline V gene sequence: CDR1 SEHNR, CDR2 FQNEAQ (reference sequence). Trimming pared 4 bases from V and 0 bases from J, leaving 16 bases between. Complete variable domain (other parts from reference TRBV7-9 and TRBJ2-7): DTGVSQNPRHKITKRGQNVTFRCDPISEHNRLYWYRQTLGQGPEFLTYFQNEAQLEKSRLLSDRFSAERPKGSFSTLEIQRTEQGDSAMYLCASSSSLAESSYEQYFGPGTRLTVT.

This chain connects TRBV27 to TRBJ2-3; 14 bases match TRBD2. The V and J ends lost 4 bases and 6 bases, in that order; junction bases with no gene match: 3. This CDR3 has 15 amino acids. From germline, CDR1 is MNHEY and CDR2 SMNVEV (reference sequence). The CDR3 is CASSSGLAGVDTQYF. The CDR3 bases are TGTGCCAGCAGTTCGGGACTAGCGGGAGTTGATACGCAGTATTTT.

The chain links TRBV6-5 to TRBJ2-1; tentative D call: TRBD1 (5 bases). Looked up from germline, CDR1 is MNHEY and CDR2 is SVGAGI. The V end was cut by 0 bases, the J end by 2 bases, with 5 bases between. The CDR3 totals 14 residues. CDR3 region: CASSYSDTYNEQFF. The CDR3 coding sequence is TGTGCCAGCAGTTACTCGGACACCTACAATGAGCAGTTCTTC.

The rearrangement joins TRBV10-3 to TRBJ1-5; D might be TRBD1 (5 bases). V was shortened by 3 bases and J by 7 bases, with 13 bases between the two germline ends. The germline CDR1 and CDR2 sequences are ENHRY and SYGVKD. The CDR3 consists of 14 residues. The CDR3 DNA is TGTGCCATCAGTGACCGGGGGGACGAACAGCCCCAGCATTTT. Protein sequence: CAISDRGDEQPQHF.

The J gene is TRBJ1-1, the V gene TRBV11-2, with D unclear. Looked up from germline, CDR1 is SGHAT and CDR2 is FQNNGV. The CDR3 contains 13 residues. V lost 0 bases, J lost 10 bases, and 12 bases lay in between. The CDR3 region is CASSLDGGAIAFF. In DNA form, the CDR3 reads TGTGCCAGCAGCTTAGATGGAGGAGCCATAGCTTTCTTT.

V usage is TRBV6-5 and J usage is TRBJ2-7; D possibly corresponds to TRBD1 (6 bases). Trimming removed 4 bases at V and 2 bases at J, with 18 bases between. Germline loops: CDR1 MNHEY, CDR2 SVGAGI. This CDR3 spans 16 amino acids. The CDR3 spells CASSSNFGTKTYEQYF. CDR3 bases: TGTGCCAGCAGTTCCAACTTCGGGACAAAAACCTACGAGCAGTACTTC.

The V and J genes are TRBV19 and TRBJ2-7; D gene unclear. Germline V gene lookup returns CDR1 LNHDA and CDR2 SQIVND (reference sequence). V lost 3 bases to trimming and J lost 1 base, with 7 bases between them. CDR3 length: 13 amino acids. The CDR3 region has the DNA TGTGCCAGTAGTATTTCGGTATCCTACGAGCAGTACTTC. Amino acid sequence: CASSISVSYEQYF.